Each of the 5 T cell receptor beta chains below was sequenced from the same sample in a study of blood T cell repertoires in COVID-19. TCRdb keeps only in-frame clones here, not all; method: immunoSEQ multiplex PCR. The sample includes 300,000 to 350,000 clones, 80% to 95% of them seen just once. The sample taken for sequencing was peripheral blood. Every receptor here comes from a woman aged 25 to 39 with COVID-19, enrolled during active disease.

The chain couples TRBV30 to TRBJ2-1, with 13 bases lining up with TRBD2. The CDR3 covers 15 residues. Germline CDR1 GTSNPN, CDR2 SVGIG (reference sequence). The V segment lost 0 bases and the J segment 8 bases; nucleotides outside the gene matches: 4. DNA of the CDR3: TGTGCCTGGAGTGTAGGGACTAGCGGGATGGATGAGCAGTTCTTC. Encoded protein: CAWSVGTSGMDEQFF. Together with reference TRBV30 and TRBJ2-1, the CDR3 gives the full variable domain: SQTIHQWPATLVQPVGSPLSLECTVEGTSNPNLYWYRQAAGRGLQLLFYSVGIGQISSEVPQNLSASRPQDRQFILSSKKLLLSDSGFYLCAWSVGTSGMDEQFFGPGTRLTVL.

The chain joins TRBV21-1 to TRBJ1-6; TRBD1 was called by the table and not checked on the DNA. TRBV21-1 constitutes a pseudogene. This CDR3 is built from 19 residues. For the CDR3, the DNA is TGTGCCAGCAGCAAAGCCAGGGACAGAGGGCCTATTTGTAATTCACCCCTCCACTTT. It encodes CASSKARDRGPICNSPLHF.

CDR3 residues: CAWNSGLQGDTQYF. CDR3 nucleotides: TGTGCCTGGAACTCGGGCCTACAGGGAGATACGCAGTATTTT. The chain joins TRBV30 to TRBJ2-3; D is possibly TRBD1 (6 bases). Per the germline V gene, CDR1 is GTSNPN and CDR2 is SVGIG (reference sequence). Trimming shortened V by 4 bases and J by 5 bases, and 16 bases separated the two germline ends. This CDR3 is built from 14 residues.

A word on this clone: An end of the junction does not agree with germline; a read error may underlie this. The rearrangement joins TRBV28 to TRBJ2-3, with 7 bases fitting TRBD1. CDR3 length equals 13 residues. CDR1 and CDR2 from the germline V gene are MDHEN and SYDVKM. CDR3 in amino acids: CASSLADRSPQYF. CDR3 bases: TGTGCCAGCAGTTTAGCGGACAGGAGCCCGCAATATTTT.

The CDR3 bases are TGCGCCAGCAGCCAAGAAGTAACAGGGGGCAGAACAAATTCACCCCTCCACTTT. Protein: CASSQEVTGGRTNSPLHF. The chain links TRBV4-1 to TRBJ1-6, with 9 bases that match TRBD1. The CDR3 totals 18 residues. V dropped 0 bases and J dropped 7; count of bases not matched to a gene: 10. Per the germline V gene, CDR1 is MGHRA and CDR2 is YSYEKL.